The rows below give T cell receptor beta chains drawn from one sample of a study of CD4+ T cells in melanoma. Data came from immunoSEQ multiplex PCR; TCRdb stores just in-frame clones and leaves some out. In the table there are some 21,000 clones, roughly 87% of which are singletons. Sequencing used cells from a culture (not recorded whether cultured in vitro). The receptors derive from a human donor with melanoma. The CDR3 runs from the conserved cysteine through the conserved F or W. A D gene is named only where the DNA matches it firmly. A row's size may be missing; if present it is once, few, many or a size class.

>TRBJ2-1|TRBD2|.|TRBV6-1
CASSDGLAVGNEQFF
TGTGCCAGCAGTGATGGGCTAGCGGTAGGCAATGAGCAGTTCTTC
>TRBJ2-3|.|.|TRBV4-1
CASSQGLVTDTQYF
TGCGCCAGCAGCCAAGGACTAGTCACAGATACGCAGTATTTT
>TRBJ2-1|TRBD2|.|TRBV10-2
CASWTLRESSYNEQFF
TGCGCCAGCTGGACTTTGCGGGAGAGCTCCTACAATGAGCAGTTCTTC
>TRBJ1-2|TRBD1|.|TRBV5-1
CASSLSPGQGTYGYTF
TGCGCCAGCAGCCTCTCGCCGGGACAGGGTACCTATGGCTACACCTTC
>TRBJ1-1|TRBD1|few|TRBV2
CASSEAPGGLLYTEAFF
TGTGCCAGCAGTGAAGCCCCAGGGGGCCTTCTCTACACTGAAGCTTTCTTT
>TRBJ2-1|.|.|TRBV29-1
CSVDGGYNEQFF
TGCAGCGTTGATGGGGGGTACAATGAGCAGTTCTTC
>TRBJ1-4|TRBD1|.|TRBV2
CASSGQGLWGEKLFF
TGTGCCAGCAGCGGACAGGGGCTATGGGGTGAAAAACTGTTTTTT
>TRBJ2-1|TRBD2|once|TRBV4-2
CASSQNPGLAGGYEQFF
TGTGCCAGCAGCCAGAATCCGGGACTAGCGGGGGGGTATGAGCAGTTCTTC
>TRBJ2-7|TRBD1|.|TRBV18
CASSPRQGAYEQYF
TGTGCCAGCTCGCCCCGACAGGGAGCCTACGAGCAGTACTTC
>TRBJ1-2|TRBD1|.|TRBV5-1
CASSPTTTGAGYTF
TGCGCCAGCAGCCCGACGACAACAGGGGCCGGCTACACCTTC
>TRBJ2-7|TRBD2|once|TRBV10-2
CASGGFSGGRTYEQYF
TGCGCCAGCGGGGGTTTTAGCGGGGGCAGAACCTACGAGCAGTACTTC
>TRBJ1-1|TRBD1|.|TRBV7-2
CASSFVQGDTEAFF
TGTGCCAGCAGCTTTGTACAGGGGGACACTGAAGCTTTCTTT
>TRBJ1-5|TRBD1|.|TRBV6-6
CASSRGAQISNQPQHF
TGTGCCAGCAGCAGGGGGGCCCAAATTAGCAATCAGCCCCAGCATTTT
>TRBJ2-2|TRBD1|few|TRBV11-2
CASSPDRGYTGELFF
TGTGCCAGCAGCCCGGACAGGGGGTACACCGGGGAGCTGTTTTTT
>TRBJ1-1|.|.|TRBV18
CASSPLQGDTEAFF
TGTGCCAGCTCACCACTACAGGGCGACACTGAAGCTTTCTTT
>TRBJ2-3|.|.|TRBV5-4
CASSPFGTDTQYF
TGTGCCAGCAGCCCTTTCGGCACAGATACGCAGTATTTT
>TRBJ2-3|TRBD1|.|TRBV2
CASSRGSTDTQYF
TGTGCCAGTAGCAGGGGGAGCACAGATACGCAGTATTTT
>TRBJ2-7|TRBD2|.|TRBV2
CASRVGTSVIHEQYF
TGTGCCAGCAGAGTTGGGACTAGCGTTATCCACGAGCAGTACTTC
>TRBJ2-5|.|.|TRBV30
CAWKSPSHLGTQYF
TGTGCCTGGAAGTCCCCGTCCCACCTAGGGACCCAGTACTTC
>TRBJ2-1|TRBD2|.|TRBV5-4
CASSLVAGGTDEQFF
TGTGCCAGCAGCTTGGTCGCGGGGGGCACGGATGAGCAGTTCTTC
>TRBJ1-1|.|.|TRBV5-1
CASSLPLGPSGNTEAFF
TGCGCCAGCAGCCTACCACTTGGGCCCTCGGGGAACACTGAAGCTTTCTTT
>TRBJ2-1|TRBD2|.|TRBV7-3
CASSLKAGGFYEQFF
TGTGCCAGCAGCTTGAAAGCGGGGGGCTTTTATGAGCAGTTCTTC
>TRBJ2-7|.|.|TRBV5-3
CARSPRHYEQYF
TGTGCCAGAAGCCCCCGGCACTACGAGCAGTACTTC
>TRBJ1-1|.|few|TRBV6-6
CASNTQGGLSEAFF
TGTGCCAGCAATACACAGGGAGGCTTATCTGAAGCTTTCTTT
>TRBJ2-7|.|.|TRBV30
CAWSQHGYEQYF
TGTGCCTGGAGTCAGCACGGCTACGAGCAGTACTTC
>TRBJ1-2|.|.|TRBV21-1
CASSRVVLVRPPSNYGYTF
TGTGCCAGCAGCAGAGTAGTCTTGGTACGTCCGCCATCTAACTATGGCTACACCTTC
>TRBJ2-1|TRBD2|.|TRBV5-4
CASSLTSAYNEQFF
TGTGCCAGCAGCTTGACTAGCGCATACAATGAGCAGTTCTTC
>TRBJ1-2|TRBD1|.|TRBV19
CASRDRSYGYTF
TGTGCCAGTAGGGACAGGAGCTATGGCTACACCTTC
>TRBJ1-1|TRBD1|.|TRBV11-3
CASSLGTGTEAFF
TGTGCCAGCAGCTTAGGGACAGGCACTGAAGCTTTCTTT
>TRBJ2-5|TRBD2|.|TRBV7-7
CASSPTGLAGEETQYF
TGTGCTAGCAGCCCAACGGGACTAGCGGGCGAGGAGACCCAGTACTTC
>TRBJ1-5|.|.|TRBV2
CASSEPPPQPQHF
TGTGCCAGCAGTGAGCCCCCTCCTCAGCCCCAGCATTTT
>TRBJ1-6|.|.|TRBV4-1
CASSRERGDNSPLHF
TGCGCCAGCAGCCGAGAGCGCGGGGATAATTCACCCCTCCACTTT
>TRBJ1-4|.|.|TRBV6-1
CASRRTVREKLFF
TGTGCCAGCAGACGGACAGTCCGGGAAAAACTGTTTTTT
>TRBJ1-1|.|once|TRBV19
CASSIQTQLNTEAFF
TGTGCCAGTAGTATCCAGACACAATTGAACACTGAAGCTTTCTTT
>TRBJ2-1|.|.|TRBV7-9
CASSSGTSPYNEQFF
TGTGCCAGCAGCTCCGGGACGTCGCCCTACAATGAGCAGTTCTTC